One sample yielded the 14 T cell receptor beta chains listed below, sequenced in a study of cytomegalovirus exposure and HLA in healthy donors. In the PCR, 60 Vbeta and 13 Jbeta primers were used. TCRdb's copy holds only in-frame clones and misses some; the assay was immunoSEQ multiplex PCR. The sample has roughly 130,000 clones; roughly two thirds are singletons. The sample consisted of PBMCs. The origin of the receptors is a man younger than 40 in good health and CMV-seropositive.

Regarding this clone: The junction shows a germline mismatch at one end, possibly a read error. This sequence joins TRBV7-7 and TRBJ1-4, with 12 bases aligning to TRBD1. The CDR3 consists of 13 residues. CDR1 and CDR2 (germline): SSHAT, FNYEAQ (reference sequence). CDR3 DNA: TGTGCTAGCAGCCCCGGGACAGGGGGCAAACTGTTTTTT. It encodes CASSPGTGGKLFF.

This clone was counted between two and nine times. The chain has TRBV4-1 and TRBJ2-2, with a possible D match to TRBD2 (6 bases). This CDR3 has 14 amino acids. CDR1 and CDR2 from the germline V gene are MGHRA and YSYEKL. The V end lost 4 bases, the J end lost 4 bases, and 10 bases lay between the germline ends. The DNA for the CDR3 is TGCGCCAGCAGCCTTAGCGGCCTCACCGGGGAGCTGTTTTTT. It codes for CASSLSGLTGELFF.

The chain employs TRBV10-3 and TRBJ2-1; 7 bases match TRBD2. Germline CDR1 is ENHRY and CDR2 is SYGVKD. CDR3 length equals 16 residues. Trimming took 5 bases from V and 8 from J; bases not matched to a gene: 15. The CDR3 spells CAISQGWGGSEDEQFF. The CDR3, as DNA: TGTGCCATCAGTCAGGGATGGGGGGGGAGCGAGGATGAGCAGTTCTTC.

Only a few counts were recorded for this clone. The chain has TRBV18 and TRBJ2-2, with D uncertain. The CDR3 is 13 amino acids. Trimming took 3 bases from V and 4 from J, leaving 6 bases between them. CDR1 and CDR2 from the germline V gene are KGHSH and LQKENI. In DNA form, the CDR3 reads TGTGCCAGCTCACCGGCCAGCACCGGGGAGCTGTTTTTT. It translates to CASSPASTGELFF.

The gene calls are TRBV9 and TRBJ2-5, with TRBD1 matching 11 bases. This CDR3 spans 16 amino acids. Germline CDR1 reads SGDLS; CDR2 reads YYNGEE. Losses at the gene ends were 2 bases for V and 4 bases for J; bases not matched to a gene: 7. The CDR3: CASSVTGTGGAETQYF. Here the CDR3 DNA reads TGTGCCAGCAGCGTGACCGGGACAGGGGGGGCAGAGACCCAGTACTTC.

The table lists this clone with a few counts. The chain recombines TRBV25-1 with TRBJ1-1, with D possibly being TRBD1 (6 bases). V lost 6 bases and J 1 base, leaving 6 bases between the germline ends. The length of the CDR3 is 12 residues. The germline V gene has CDR1 MGHDK and CDR2 SYGVNS. CDR3: CASRDRNTEAFF. The CDR3 coding sequence is TGTGCCAGCAGGGACAGGAACACTGAAGCTTTCTTT. Combining the CDR3 with reference TRBV25-1 and TRBJ1-1 gives the whole variable domain EADIYQTPRYLVIGTGKKITLECSQTMGHDKMYWYQQDPGMELHLIHYSYGVNSTEKGDLSSESTVSRIRTEHFPLTLESARPSHTSQYLCASRDRNTEAFFGQGTRLTVV.

The chain links TRBV7-3 to TRBJ2-7, with TRBD2 matching over 7 bases. The CDR3 consists of 13 residues. V trimming: 2 bases; J trimming: 6 bases; junction bases outside the gene matches: 4. CDR1 is SGHTA, CDR2 FQGTGA, per germline. CDR3 coding DNA: TGTGCCAGCAGCTTAGGCGGGAGCGGCGAGCAGTACTTC. This codes for CASSLGGSGEQYF.

Of note for this clone: This same CDR3 is encoded by further DNA sequences in the sample. The gene calls are TRBV5-1 and TRBJ2-1; 8 bases align to TRBD2. The germline CDR1 and CDR2 sequences are SGHRS and YFSETQ. With V trimmed by 3 bases and J by 4 bases, 9 bases remained unmatched. There are 16 residues in the CDR3. The CDR3 here is CASSSGTSGGYNEQFF. The CDR3 region has the DNA TGCGCCAGCAGCTCAGGGACTAGTGGGGGTTACAATGAGCAGTTCTTC.

J is TRBJ1-5 and V is TRBV7-8; 8 positions agree with TRBD1. This CDR3 spans 15 amino acids. Germline trimming cut 1 base from V and 9 bases from J; bases unmatched to any gene: 8. The V gene's germline CDR1 is SGHVS and CDR2 FQNEAQ. CDR3 residues: CASSLDGTGPSPQHF. The CDR3, as DNA: TGTGCCAGCAGCTTAGATGGGACAGGTCCTTCGCCCCAGCATTTT.

J is TRBJ2-1 and V is TRBV29-1; D unclear. Germline V CDR1 and CDR2: SQVTM, ANQGSEA. V lost 4 bases and J 3 bases, leaving 10 bases between the germline ends. The CDR3 loop spans 13 amino acids. The CDR3 protein is CSVGWQDYNEQFF. The DNA for the CDR3 is TGCAGCGTTGGGTGGCAGGACTACAATGAGCAGTTCTTC.

V and J are TRBV7-2 and TRBJ2-7; tentatively, D is TRBD2 (5 bases). V lost 3 bases, J lost 3 bases, and 12 bases lay in between. This CDR3 is 14 amino acids long. CDR1 and CDR2 from the germline V gene are SGHTA and FQGNSA. CDR3 bases: TGTGCCAGCAGCTTGGCGCGGGCCGTCTACGAGCAGTACTTC. Its protein product is CASSLARAVYEQYF.

This chain joins TRBV9 and TRBJ2-5; maybe TRBD2 (6 bases). The CDR3 totals 16 residues. V shed 6 bases and J shed 2 bases, with 20 bases lying between them. In germline, CDR1 is SGDLS, CDR2 YYNGEE. CDR3 protein: CASNREEMAGQETQYF. CDR3 coding DNA: TGTGCCAGCAACAGAGAGGAAATGGCGGGGCAAGAGACCCAGTACTTC.

As DNA, the CDR3 is TGCGCCAGCAGCTCAACAGGACGCGAGCAGTACTTC. Its protein product is CASSSTGREQYF. The rearrangement joins TRBV5-1 to TRBJ2-7; D is perhaps TRBD1 (5 bases). Deletions cut 3 bases from V and 6 bases from J, with 10 bases between. The CDR3 contains 12 residues. Germline V lookup: CDR1 SGHRS, CDR2 YFSETQ.

The gene calls are TRBV5-1 and TRBJ2-7; TRBD2 matches at 7 bases. V dropped 4 bases and J dropped 5; count of bases not matched to a gene: 9. The CDR3 has 14 residues. Looked up from germline, CDR1 is SGHRS and CDR2 is YFSETQ. In DNA form, the CDR3 reads TGCGCCAGCAGCGCCACCGGGACTAACGACGAGCAGTACTTC. Translation gives CASSATGTNDEQYF.